This T cell receptor beta chain was observed in a study of blood T cell repertoires in COVID-19. Study in general: From the United States, Italy and Spain came samples of acute and convalescent COVID-19. Sample material is recorded as cDNA or gDNA derived from T cells, B-cell-depleted T cells, or PBMCs.

The CDR3 totals 17 residues. V trimming: 3 bases; J trimming: 5 bases; junction bases outside the gene matches: 12. Germline loops: CDR1 SGDLS, CDR2 YYNGEE. In the authors' methods: How many nucleated cells were present was estimated from reference gene primer amplification. Libraries were prepared by immunoSEQ multiplex PCR; TCRdb keeps only in-frame clonotypes and omits some of them. Clone size and V and J calls were adopted from that table, with D and trimming inferred from the DNA. The sample comprises roughly 150,000 clones, roughly 85% of which are singletons, and about 2% rests with the top ten.

The chain combines TRBV9 with TRBJ2-1; TRBD2 agrees at 9 bases. The source of this sequence is a woman older than 75 with acute or convalescent COVID-19. Material: peripheral blood. CDR3 protein: CASSEGLWGLANNEQFF. The CDR3 DNA reads TGTGCCAGCAGCGAGGGACTATGGGGACTAGCAAACAATGAGCAGTTCTTC.